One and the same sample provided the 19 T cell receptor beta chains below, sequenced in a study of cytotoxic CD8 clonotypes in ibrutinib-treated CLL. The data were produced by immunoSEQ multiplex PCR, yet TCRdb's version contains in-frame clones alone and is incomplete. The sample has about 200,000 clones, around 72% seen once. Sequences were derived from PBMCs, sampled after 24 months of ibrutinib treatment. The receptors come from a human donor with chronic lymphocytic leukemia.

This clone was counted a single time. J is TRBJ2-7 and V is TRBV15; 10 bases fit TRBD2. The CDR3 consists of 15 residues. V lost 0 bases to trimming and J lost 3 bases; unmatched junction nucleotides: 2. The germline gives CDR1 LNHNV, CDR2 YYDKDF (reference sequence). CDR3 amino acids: CATSREGTSDYEQYF. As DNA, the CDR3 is TGTGCCACCAGCAGAGAGGGGACTAGCGACTACGAGCAGTACTTC.

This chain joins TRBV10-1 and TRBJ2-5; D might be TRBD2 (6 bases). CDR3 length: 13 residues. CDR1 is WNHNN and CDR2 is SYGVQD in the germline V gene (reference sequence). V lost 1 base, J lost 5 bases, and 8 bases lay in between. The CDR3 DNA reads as TGCGCCAGCAGTGAGTTTGGAGGGGAGACCCAGTACTTC. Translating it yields CASSEFGGETQYF.

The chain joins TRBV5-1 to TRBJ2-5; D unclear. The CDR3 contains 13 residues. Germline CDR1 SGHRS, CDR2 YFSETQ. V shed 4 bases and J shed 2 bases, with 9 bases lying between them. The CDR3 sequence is CASSDRAQETQYF. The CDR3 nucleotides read TGCGCCAGCAGCGACCGGGCTCAAGAGACCCAGTACTTC.

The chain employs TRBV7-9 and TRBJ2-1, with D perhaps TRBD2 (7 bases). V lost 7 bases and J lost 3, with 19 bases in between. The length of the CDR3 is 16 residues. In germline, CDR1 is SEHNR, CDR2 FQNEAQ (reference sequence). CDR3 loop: CASTSRGREFYNEQFF. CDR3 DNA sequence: TGTGCCAGCACCTCACGGGGGCGGGAGTTCTACAATGAGCAGTTCTTC.

The CDR3 loop is CASSLAGGSVEQYF. In nucleotides, the CDR3 is TGTGCCAGCAGTCTAGCGGGAGGCTCGGTCGAGCAGTACTTC. The J gene is TRBJ2-7, the V gene TRBV27; 11 nucleotides line up with TRBD2. CDR1 is MNHEY and CDR2 is SMNVEV in the germline V gene (reference sequence). This CDR3 is built from 14 residues. J was trimmed by 6 bases and V by 5 bases; bases with no gene match: 6.

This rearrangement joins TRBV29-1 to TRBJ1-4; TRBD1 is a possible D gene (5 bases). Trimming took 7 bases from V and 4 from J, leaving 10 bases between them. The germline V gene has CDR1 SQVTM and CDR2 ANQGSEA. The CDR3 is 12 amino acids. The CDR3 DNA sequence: TGCAGCGGCGGGACCGGTAATGAAAAACTGTTTTTT. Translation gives CSGGTGNEKLFF.

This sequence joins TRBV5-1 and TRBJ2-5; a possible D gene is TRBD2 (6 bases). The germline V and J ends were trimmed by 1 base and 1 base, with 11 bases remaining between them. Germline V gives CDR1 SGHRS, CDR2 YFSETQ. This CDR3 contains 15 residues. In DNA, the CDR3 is TGCGCCAGCAGCTTGTACGGGAGTGCCCAAGAGACCCAGTACTTC. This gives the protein CASSLYGSAQETQYF.

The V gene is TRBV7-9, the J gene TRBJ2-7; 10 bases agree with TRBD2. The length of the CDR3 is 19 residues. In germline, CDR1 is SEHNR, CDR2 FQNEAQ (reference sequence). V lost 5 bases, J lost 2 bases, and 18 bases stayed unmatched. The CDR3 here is CASSTLQEREGPQTYEQYF. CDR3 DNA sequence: TGTGCCAGCAGCACCCTTCAGGAGCGGGAGGGCCCTCAAACCTACGAGCAGTACTTC.

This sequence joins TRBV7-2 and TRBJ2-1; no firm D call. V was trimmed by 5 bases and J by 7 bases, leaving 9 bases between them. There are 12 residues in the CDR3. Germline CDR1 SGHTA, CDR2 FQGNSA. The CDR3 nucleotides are TGTGCCAGCAGCAAAGGACGGAATGAGCAGTTCTTC. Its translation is CASSKGRNEQFF.

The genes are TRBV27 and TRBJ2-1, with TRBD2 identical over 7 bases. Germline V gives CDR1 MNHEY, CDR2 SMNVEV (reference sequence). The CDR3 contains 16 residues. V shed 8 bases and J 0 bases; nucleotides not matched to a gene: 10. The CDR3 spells CASAVNWGGSYNEQFF. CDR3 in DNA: TGTGCCAGCGCGGTAAATTGGGGGGGCTCCTACAATGAGCAGTTCTTC.

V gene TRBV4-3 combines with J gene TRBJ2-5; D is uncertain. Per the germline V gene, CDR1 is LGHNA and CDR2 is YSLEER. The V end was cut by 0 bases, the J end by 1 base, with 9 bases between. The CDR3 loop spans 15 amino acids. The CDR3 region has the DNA TGCGCCAGCAGCCAAGATTTGACCAGCCAAGAGACCCAGTACTTC. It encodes CASSQDLTSQETQYF.

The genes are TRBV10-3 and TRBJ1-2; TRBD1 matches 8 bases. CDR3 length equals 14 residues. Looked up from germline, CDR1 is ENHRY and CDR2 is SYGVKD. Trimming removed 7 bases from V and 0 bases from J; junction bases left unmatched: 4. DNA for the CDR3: TGTGCCATCAACGGACAGGGCGCTAACTATGGCTACACCTTC. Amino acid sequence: CAINGQGANYGYTF.

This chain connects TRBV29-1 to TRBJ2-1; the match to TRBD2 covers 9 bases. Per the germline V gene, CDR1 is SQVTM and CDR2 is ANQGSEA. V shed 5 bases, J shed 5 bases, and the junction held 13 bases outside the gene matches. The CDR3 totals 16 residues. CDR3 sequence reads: CSVRREGPLLHNEQFF. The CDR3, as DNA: TGCAGCGTTCGGCGGGAGGGCCCTCTATTGCACAATGAGCAGTTCTTC.

The CDR3 loop is CASSLIVGGYTF. In DNA, the CDR3 is TGTGCCAGCAGCTTGATAGTGGGTGGCTACACCTTC. This chain connects TRBV5-4 to TRBJ1-2; D unclear. Germline lookup yields CDR1 SGHNT and CDR2 YYREEE (reference sequence). The CDR3 totals 12 residues. V shed 1 base and J shed 7 bases, with 8 bases lying between them.

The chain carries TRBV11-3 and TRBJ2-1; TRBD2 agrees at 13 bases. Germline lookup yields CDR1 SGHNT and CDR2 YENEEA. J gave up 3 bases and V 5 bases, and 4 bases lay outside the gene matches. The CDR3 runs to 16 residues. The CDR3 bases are TGTGCCAGCAGCGGGGGGACTAGCGGGGTCTACAATGAGCAGTTCTTC. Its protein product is CASSGGTSGVYNEQFF.

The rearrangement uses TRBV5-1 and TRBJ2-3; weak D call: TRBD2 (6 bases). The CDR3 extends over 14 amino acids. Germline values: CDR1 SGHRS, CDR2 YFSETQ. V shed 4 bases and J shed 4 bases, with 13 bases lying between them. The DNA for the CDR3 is TGCGCCAGCAGCCCTGGGGGGATAGCAGATACGCAGTATTTT. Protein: CASSPGGIADTQYF.

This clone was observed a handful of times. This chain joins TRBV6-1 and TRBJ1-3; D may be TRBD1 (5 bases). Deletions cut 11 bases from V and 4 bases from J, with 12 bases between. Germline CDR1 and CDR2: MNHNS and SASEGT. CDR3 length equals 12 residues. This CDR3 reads CACQTAGNTIYF. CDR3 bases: TGTGCCTGCCAGACAGCCGGAAACACCATATATTTT.

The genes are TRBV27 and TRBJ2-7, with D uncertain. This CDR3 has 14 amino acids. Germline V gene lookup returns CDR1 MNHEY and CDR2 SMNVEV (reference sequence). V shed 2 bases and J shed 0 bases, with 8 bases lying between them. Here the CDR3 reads CASSLTGASYEQYF. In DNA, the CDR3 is TGTGCCAGCAGTTTAACGGGTGCCTCCTACGAGCAGTACTTC.

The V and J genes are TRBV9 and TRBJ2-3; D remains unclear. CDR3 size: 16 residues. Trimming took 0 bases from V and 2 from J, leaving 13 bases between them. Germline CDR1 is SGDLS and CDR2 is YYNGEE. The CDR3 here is CASSVGRWATTDTQYF. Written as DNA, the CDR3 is TGTGCCAGCAGCGTAGGTCGGTGGGCTACCACAGATACGCAGTATTTT.